Listed here are 10 T cell receptor beta chains from one sample, sequenced in a study of cytomegalovirus exposure and HLA in healthy donors. Using immunoSEQ multiplex PCR, the repertoire was profiled, and TCRdb retains in-frame clones only, with some absent. The sample has about 260,000 clones, 80% to 95% seen once. Sequenced material: PBMCs. These receptors all come from a woman younger than 45 in good health and CMV-seronegative.

This clone has only one observation. The V and J genes are TRBV2 and TRBJ2-3; 12 nucleotides agree with TRBD2. The CDR3 is 16 residues long. Trimming took 5 bases from V and 8 from J; bases not matched to a gene: 11. The germline gives CDR1 SNHLY, CDR2 FYNNEI. The DNA of the CDR3 is TGTGCCAGCAGTTCCTCGACTAGCGGGAGTGGAAGTACGCAGTATTTT. This encodes CASSSSTSGSGSTQYF.

The V call is TRBV6-1, the J call TRBJ2-5; D might be TRBD2 (6 bases). CDR1 and CDR2 from the germline V gene are MNHNS and SASEGT. The CDR3 length is 13 residues. The V end lost 6 bases, the J end lost 4 bases, and 12 bases lay between the germline ends. CDR3 nucleotides: TGTGCCAGCAGGCGGGTGGGGGGAGAGACCCAGTACTTC. It codes for CASRRVGGETQYF.

J is TRBJ2-5 and V is TRBV5-5, with TRBD2 as a possible D gene (5 bases). The V and J ends lost 6 bases and 4 bases respectively, with 7 bases between them. The CDR3 length is 11 residues. Germline values: CDR1 SGHKS, CDR2 YYEKEE (reference sequence). The CDR3 DNA sequence: TGTGCCAGCACGGCGGGAGAGACCCAGTACTTC. This translates into CASTAGETQYF.

The CDR3 loop is CASLPFGTGYVNTEAFF. CDR3 nucleotides: TGTGCCAGCCTACCCTTTGGGACAGGGTACGTGAACACTGAAGCTTTCTTT. The chain couples TRBV28 to TRBJ1-1; 9 bases are shared with TRBD1. The V and J ends lost 8 bases and 0 bases, in that order; junction bases with no gene match: 13. Germline-derived CDR1 and CDR2 are MDHEN and SYDVKM. The CDR3 has 17 amino acids.

For the CDR3, the DNA is TGTGCCTGGAGGGGGGCGGGAACATTCTACGAGCAGTACTTC. Residues: CAWRGAGTFYEQYF. The chain carries TRBV30 and TRBJ2-7; D could derive from TRBD1 or TRBD2 (6 bases each). CDR3 length: 14 residues. Germline loops: CDR1 GTSNPN, CDR2 SVGIG (reference sequence). Trimming cost V 3 bases and J 3 bases, with 15 bases left between them.

The sample holds one count of this clone. The chain recombines TRBV4-3 with TRBJ1-2; no clear D gene. From germline, CDR1 is LGHNA and CDR2 YSLEER. The CDR3 is 15 residues long. The V and J ends lost 3 bases and 1 base respectively, with 12 bases between them. DNA for the CDR3: TGCGCCAGCAGCCATGAAAGGACGGATAACTATGGCTACACCTTC. Its translation is CASSHERTDNYGYTF.

The chain combines TRBV19 with TRBJ2-7; D may be TRBD1 or TRBD2 (5 bases each). Trimming cost V 5 bases and J 3 bases, with 14 bases left between them. The CDR3 contains 14 residues. CDR1 LNHDA and CDR2 SQIVND come from the germline V gene (reference sequence). The CDR3: CASSEGHPLYEQYF. The DNA for the CDR3 is TGTGCCAGTAGTGAGGGGCATCCCCTCTACGAGCAGTACTTC.

This sequence joins TRBV28 and TRBJ1-3; 7 bases agree with TRBD1. Germline assignment: CDR1 MDHEN and CDR2 SYDVKM. The length of the CDR3 is 14 residues. V lost 6 bases and J lost 0; bases outside the gene matches: 2. In nucleotides, the CDR3 is TGTGCCAGCAGCGGGACAGCCTCTGGAAACACCATATATTTT. Translated, it gives CASSGTASGNTIYF.

This chain uses TRBV4-2 with TRBJ1-4; unclear D gene. Germline-derived CDR1 and CDR2 are LGHNA and YNFKEQ. Trimming took 3 bases from V and 4 from J, leaving 9 bases between them. CDR3 size: 14 residues. CDR3 protein: CASSQEVINEKLFF. The CDR3 DNA reads as TGTGCCAGCAGCCAGGAGGTTATTAATGAAAAACTGTTTTTT.

The chain links TRBV2 to TRBJ2-3; possible D gene TRBD2, 5 bases. This CDR3 region has 13 residues. With 4 bases removed from V and 9 bases from J, the gap between germline ends came to 14 bases. Germline V gives CDR1 SNHLY, CDR2 FYNNEI. In nucleotides, the CDR3 is TGTGCCAGCAGTGGAAGCCGGGAAAAAACGCAGTATTTT. As protein: CASSGSREKTQYF.